This record concerns one TCR beta chain sequence. V lost 5 bases, J lost 0 bases, and 11 bases lay in between. CDR1 is SNHLY and CDR2 is FYNNEI in the germline V gene. The CDR3 sequence is 15 residues long. The assay was immunoSEQ multiplex PCR, and TCRdb's table has in-frame clones only and misses some. The sample carries 100,000 to 140,000 clones, about nine tenths recorded once. The data belong to a study of T cell changes during pregnancy in multiple sclerosis. Sequenced here: peripheral blood, sampled in the third trimester of pregnancy. The TCR was taken from a female donor in good health, enrolled as a control in a pregnancy study. The rearrangement uses TRBV2 and TRBJ1-5; a possible D gene is TRBD1 (6 bases). The CDR3 loop is CASSPRTDSNQPQHF. The CDR3, as DNA: TGTGCCAGCAGTCCCCGGACAGATAGCAATCAGCCCCAGCATTTT.